Each of the 22 T cell receptor beta chains below was sequenced from the same sample in a study of blood T cell repertoires in COVID-19. Sequenced by immunoSEQ multiplex PCR; TCRdb stores in-frame clones only, minus some. Found here are over 200,000 clones, around 89% of them singletons; the top ten hold 1.2%. Sequencing was performed on PBMCs or T cells enriched from blood (not recorded which). Receptors originate from a man aged 30 to 39 who had recovered from COVID-19.

The V gene is TRBV4-3, the J gene TRBJ1-3; no definite D call. Germline assignment: CDR1 LGHNA and CDR2 YSLEER. The germline V and J ends were trimmed by 4 bases and 11 bases, with 18 bases remaining between them. The CDR3 covers 14 residues. The CDR3 region is CASSRAANGTPIYF. CDR3 DNA: TGCGCCAGCAGCCGAGCCGCTAATGGTACCCCCATATATTTT.

The chain joins TRBV4-1 to TRBJ2-7; D is unclear. This CDR3 has 13 amino acids. CDR1 and CDR2 (germline): MGHRA, YSYEKL. The germline V and J ends were trimmed by 4 bases and 1 base, with 8 bases remaining between them. This CDR3 reads CASSPERSYEQYF. The CDR3 DNA sequence: TGCGCCAGCAGCCCGGAGAGGTCCTACGAGCAGTACTTC.

The DNA of the CDR3 is TGTGCCTGGAGTGCTAACGAAGGGACAGGGGAAAAGTACTTC. Translating it yields CAWSANEGTGEKYF. The V gene is TRBV30, the J gene TRBJ2-7; 10 bases line up with TRBD1. V lost 1 base and J lost 11; bases outside the gene matches: 11. CDR1 is GTSNPN and CDR2 is SVGIG in the germline V gene (reference sequence). This CDR3 is built from 14 residues.

The J gene is TRBJ2-1, the V gene TRBV2; the D is unclear. Germline-derived CDR1 and CDR2 are SNHLY and FYNNEI. V dropped 3 bases and J dropped 4 bases, with 13 bases sitting between them. The CDR3 has 15 residues. The CDR3 protein is CASSEGQPEYNEQFF. For the CDR3, the DNA is TGTGCCAGCAGTGAGGGCCAGCCTGAATACAATGAGCAGTTCTTC.

The V gene is TRBV5-4, the J gene TRBJ1-2; the D gene is possibly TRBD1 (6 bases). Per germline, CDR1 SGHNT and CDR2 YYREEE (reference sequence). V was trimmed by 4 bases and J by 0 bases, leaving 10 bases between them. CDR3 length: 14 amino acids. CDR3 region: CASSPQGANYGYTF. The CDR3 bases are TGTGCCAGCAGCCCACAGGGAGCTAACTATGGCTACACCTTC.

This chain uses TRBV6-5 with TRBJ2-3; a possible D gene is TRBD1 (5 bases). V lost 6 bases to trimming and J lost 1 base, with 14 bases between them. Germline CDR1 reads MNHEY; CDR2 reads SVGAGI. The CDR3 runs to 15 residues. Written as DNA, the CDR3 is TGTGCCAGCAGCCTTAGACAGTGGGGCACAGATACGCAGTATTTT. Encoded protein: CASSLRQWGTDTQYF.

This clone came up once. The chain couples TRBV7-9 to TRBJ2-5; 14 bases line up with TRBD2. The CDR3 is made up of 17 amino acids. The J segment lost 4 bases and the V segment lost 3 bases, leaving 7 bases of the junction unmatched. Germline loops: CDR1 SEHNR, CDR2 FQNEAQ (reference sequence). CDR3 amino acids: CASSFRQGTSGRETQYF. Here the CDR3 DNA reads TGTGCCAGCAGCTTTCGACAAGGGACTAGCGGGAGAGAGACCCAGTACTTC.

The genes are TRBV5-1 and TRBJ2-3; TRBD1 might be the D (5 bases). V was trimmed by 6 bases and J by 3 bases, leaving 20 bases between them. The CDR3 covers 16 residues. The germline gives CDR1 SGHRS, CDR2 YFSETQ. The CDR3 spells CASTQSDSARTDTQYF. In DNA, the CDR3 is TGCGCCAGCACCCAAAGCGACAGCGCCAGGACAGATACGCAGTATTTT.

The V call is TRBV4-1, the J call TRBJ1-1; 8 nucleotides line up with TRBD1. Looked up from germline, CDR1 is MGHRA and CDR2 is YSYEKL. V trimming: 4 bases; J trimming: 2 bases; junction bases outside the gene matches: 9. The CDR3 contains 16 residues. The CDR3 sequence is CASSLPATGDNTEAFF. CDR3 bases: TGCGCCAGCAGCCTCCCGGCGACAGGGGACAACACTGAAGCTTTCTTT.

The chain couples TRBV11-2 to TRBJ2-3; D uncertain. Trimming pared 4 bases from V and 2 bases from J, leaving 13 bases between. CDR1 and CDR2 from the germline V gene are SGHAT and FQNNGV. The CDR3 sequence is 15 residues long. CDR3: CASSSDTRFTDTQYF. In DNA form, the CDR3 reads TGTGCCAGCAGCTCAGACACAAGATTCACAGATACGCAGTATTTT.

The rearrangement links TRBV7-2 to TRBJ2-2; 7 nucleotides match TRBD2. The germline gives CDR1 SGHTA, CDR2 FQGNSA. CDR3 length: 15 amino acids. V trimming: 10 bases; J trimming: 4 bases; junction bases outside the gene matches: 12. The DNA for the CDR3 is TGTGCCACCAAAGCGGGGCCGGTCCCCACCGGGGAGCTGTTTTTT. It codes for CATKAGPVPTGELFF.

The genes are TRBV9 and TRBJ2-1, with 7 bases fitting TRBD1. Unmatched junction bases numbered 6, after V lost 2 bases and J lost 4 bases. The CDR3 is 15 residues long. CDR1 and CDR2 from the germline V gene are SGDLS and YYNGEE. CDR3: CASSVGTELYNEQFF. The CDR3 nucleotides read TGTGCCAGCAGCGTGGGGACAGAGCTATACAATGAGCAGTTCTTC.

J is TRBJ2-3 and V is TRBV7-2, with TRBD1 matching over 10 bases. J lost 6 bases, V lost 3 bases, and 6 bases had no gene match. The CDR3 covers 15 residues. Germline values: CDR1 SGHTA, CDR2 FQGNSA. The CDR3 DNA reads as TGTGCCAGCAGCTTGCCGGGACAGGGGAGGGATACGCAGTATTTT. It specifies CASSLPGQGRDTQYF.

The V call is TRBV6-5, the J call TRBJ2-7; 7 nucleotides line up with TRBD1. From germline, CDR1 is MNHEY and CDR2 SVGAGI. The CDR3 has 14 amino acids. With V trimmed by 2 bases and J by 2 bases, 3 bases remained unmatched. Here the CDR3 reads CASSYGTATYEQYF. The CDR3 region has the DNA TGTGCCAGCAGTTACGGGACAGCTACCTACGAGCAGTACTTC.

V gene TRBV3-1 (or the pseudogene TRBV3-2) combines with J gene TRBJ1-5; 7 positions agree with TRBD1. Trimming removed 4 bases from V and 6 bases from J; junction bases left unmatched: 6. Germline V gives CDR1 LGHDT, CDR2 YNNKEL (reference sequence). The CDR3 is 14 amino acids. The CDR3 spells CASSPDRDGQPQHF. In DNA form, the CDR3 reads TGTGCCAGCAGCCCCGACAGGGACGGTCAGCCCCAGCATTTT.

This clone was observed once. The chain uses TRBV18 and TRBJ2-1; TRBD1 might be the D (6 bases). From germline, CDR1 is KGHSH and CDR2 LQKENI. The V and J ends lost 3 bases and 4 bases respectively, with 13 bases between them. This CDR3 has 15 residues. CDR3: CASSPGHSFYNEQFF. The CDR3 bases are TGTGCCAGCTCACCGGGACACAGTTTTTACAATGAGCAGTTCTTC.

The chain carries TRBV5-1 and TRBJ2-1, with D tentatively TRBD2 (6 bases). This CDR3 has 15 residues. Trimming took 0 bases from V and 4 from J, leaving 11 bases between them. Germline-derived CDR1 and CDR2 are SGHRS and YFSETQ. CDR3 amino acids: CASSLGLGAYNEQFF. DNA for the CDR3: TGCGCCAGCAGCTTGGGACTAGGGGCGTACAATGAGCAGTTCTTC.

The rearrangement links TRBV19 to TRBJ2-7, with 11 bases that match TRBD2. V trimming: 5 bases; J trimming: 0 bases; junction bases outside the gene matches: 6. From germline, CDR1 is LNHDA and CDR2 SQIVND (reference sequence). The CDR3 length is 16 residues. The CDR3 DNA reads as TGTGCCAGTAGTCCCCGGACTAGCGGGTACTCCTACGAGCAGTACTTC. Protein: CASSPRTSGYSYEQYF.

This chain uses TRBV4-3 with TRBJ2-5, with 14 positions matching TRBD2. V was clipped by 4 bases and J by 2 bases; unmatched bases: 6. From germline, CDR1 is LGHNA and CDR2 YSLEER. The CDR3 contains 17 residues. The CDR3 loop is CASSPRLAGGPQETQYF. The CDR3 DNA follows: TGCGCCAGCAGCCCACGACTAGCGGGGGGGCCTCAAGAGACCCAGTACTTC.

The genes are TRBV10-1 and TRBJ2-3, with D maybe TRBD2 (5 bases). Germline-derived CDR1 and CDR2 are WNHNN and SYGVQD (reference sequence). There are 15 residues in the CDR3. V lost 2 bases and J lost 3, with 12 bases in between. This chain's CDR3 is CASSERSSGTDTQYF. The CDR3 bases are TGCGCCAGCAGTGAGCGGAGCTCGGGGACAGATACGCAGTATTTT.

Of note for this clone: The sample carries other DNA sequences with the same CDR3. V usage is TRBV18 and J usage is TRBJ1-1, with TRBD1 identical over 8 bases. Germline V gene sequence: CDR1 KGHSH, CDR2 LQKENI. V was pared by 3 bases and J by 5 bases, with 8 bases of the junction left unmatched. CDR3 length equals 15 residues. The CDR3 protein is CASSPGTGERTEAFF. In DNA, the CDR3 is TGTGCCAGCTCACCCGGGACAGGCGAGAGAACTGAAGCTTTCTTT.

CDR3 amino acids: CASSFSGAYEQYF. In DNA form, the CDR3 reads TGTGCCAGCAGTTTCTCAGGGGCCTACGAGCAGTACTTC. J is TRBJ2-7 and V is TRBV27; D is perhaps TRBD1 (6 bases). V was cut by 3 bases and J by 2 bases, with 8 bases left in between. The CDR3 is made up of 13 amino acids. Germline V gives CDR1 MNHEY, CDR2 SMNVEV (reference sequence).